The clone carrying this T cell receptor (beta chain) has at least ten counts. The antigen is not known. RNA transcripts provided the source from which TCR beta CDR3 regions were amplified. Researchers ran a first-round RT-PCR on the TCR CDR3 using the HTBI primer set. A single record per CDR3 protein comes from TCRdb applying MiXCR to the multiplex PCR reads. The table lists about half a million distinct CDR3 sequences, roughly 24% of them singletons, with about 11% in the top ten. Thyroid ultrasound, orbital computed tomography, clinical symptoms, and serum thyroxine and TRAb underpinned diagnoses. Trimming at V came to 7 bases and at J to 0 bases, leaving 11 bases not matched to a gene. The CDR3 consists of 18 residues. The data are from a study of T cells in Graves' hyperthyroidism and ophthalmopathy. General study points: Most clonotypes that expanded in the thyroid above 0.001 also showed up in blood.

The origin of this receptor is a woman in her twenties or thirties with Graves' ophthalmopathy. This chain connects TRBV12-3 or TRBV12-4 to TRBJ2-2, with 10 bases matching TRBD2. The specimen sequenced was blood. This chain's CDR3 is CASTLIGTSAANTGELFF. In nucleotides, the CDR3 is TGTGCCAGCACCTTGATCGGGACTAGCGCTGCGAACACCGGGGAGCTGTTTTTT.